These 13 T cell receptor beta chains were all obtained from the same sample, sequenced in a study of blood T cell repertoires in COVID-19. Produced via immunoSEQ multiplex PCR; TCRdb's table is partial and in-frame only. The table lists roughly 74,000 clones, about 89% of them singletons. The material sequenced was PBMCs or T cells enriched from blood (not recorded which). The receptors originated from a woman between 50 and 59 years old with acute COVID-19.

The chain couples TRBV5-4 to TRBJ1-1; possibly TRBD1 for D (5 bases). The CDR3 has 15 amino acids. Trimming left V 3 bases short and J 4 bases short, with 16 bases between. Germline V CDR1 and CDR2: SGHNT, YYREEE (reference sequence). The CDR3 here is CASSSAGGVGTEAFF. DNA of the CDR3: TGTGCCAGCAGCTCCGCCGGGGGGGTCGGCACTGAAGCTTTCTTT.

The chain has TRBV7-9 and TRBJ1-5, with 8 bases aligning to TRBD1. In germline, CDR1 is SEHNR, CDR2 FQNEAQ (reference sequence). The CDR3 loop spans 16 amino acids. Losses at the gene ends were 4 bases for V and 9 bases for J; bases not matched to a gene: 14. The DNA of the CDR3 is TGTGCCAGCAGCTCCGGACAGGGAGGGGACTTTTGGCCCCAGCATTTT. Translating it yields CASSSGQGGDFWPQHF.

The chain recombines TRBV19 with TRBJ2-7; D not resolved. CDR1 LNHDA and CDR2 SQIVND come from the germline V gene (reference sequence). The germline V and J ends were trimmed by 1 base and 6 bases, with 13 bases remaining between them. This CDR3 has 14 residues. This CDR3 reads CASSIGPTPGEQYF. Here the CDR3 DNA reads TGTGCCAGTAGTATAGGGCCTACCCCGGGCGAGCAGTACTTC.

The chain couples TRBV14 to TRBJ1-3; D is undetermined. The CDR3 spans 13 residues. The germline V gene has CDR1 SGHDN and CDR2 FVKESK. V lost 2 bases, J lost 4 bases, and 6 bases lay in between. Written as DNA, the CDR3 is TGTGCCAGCAGCCAACTATTCGGAAACACCATATATTTT. It is translated as CASSQLFGNTIYF.

The chain carries TRBV27 and TRBJ1-6; the D is unclear. The germline V gene encodes CDR1 MNHEY and CDR2 SMNVEV (reference sequence). The V and J ends lost 4 bases and 3 bases respectively, with 13 bases between them. CDR3 length: 16 amino acids. The CDR3 loop is CASSWADRIYNSPLHF. CDR3 bases: TGTGCCAGCAGTTGGGCAGACCGCATCTATAATTCACCCCTCCACTTT.

This CDR3 reads CASSDPFSGNTIYF. For the CDR3, the DNA is TGTGCCAGCAGTGATCCCTTCTCTGGAAACACCATATATTTT. The gene calls are TRBV25-1 and TRBJ1-3; D is unclear. CDR1 MGHDK and CDR2 SYGVNS come from the germline V gene. The V end was cut by 3 bases, the J end by 0 bases, with 6 bases between. This CDR3 is built from 14 residues.

The gene calls are TRBV11-2 and TRBJ2-7; 9 nucleotides align to TRBD2. The CDR3 consists of 15 residues. Germline CDR1 reads SGHAT; CDR2 reads FQNNGV. V lost 1 base to trimming and J lost 2 bases; unmatched junction nucleotides: 3. The CDR3 DNA is TGTGCCAGCAGCTTAGGACTAGCGGCCGCCTACGAGCAGTACTTC. It specifies CASSLGLAAAYEQYF.

J is TRBJ1-1 and V is TRBV16; the D is unclear. V lost 0 bases to trimming and J lost 1 base, with 3 bases between them. CDR1 and CDR2 (germline): KGHSY, FQNENV. This CDR3 contains 13 residues. The chain's CDR3 is CASSQSGNTEAFF. For the CDR3, the DNA is TGTGCCAGCAGCCAATCCGGGAACACTGAAGCTTTCTTT.

The chain uses TRBV2 and TRBJ1-2; 7 bases are a match to TRBD1. Germline loops: CDR1 SNHLY, CDR2 FYNNEI. Unmatched junction bases numbered 8, after V lost 8 bases and J lost 2 bases. This CDR3 contains 14 residues. Here the CDR3 reads CASLRDSRNYGYTF. The CDR3 DNA sequence: TGTGCCAGCCTTCGGGACAGCCGCAACTATGGCTACACCTTC. Full variable domain (rest looked up from reference TRBV2 and TRBJ1-2): EPEVTQTPSHQVTQMGQEVILRCVPISNHLYFYWYRQILGQKVEFLVSFYNNEISEKSEIFDDQFSVERPDGSNFTLKIRSTKLEDSAMYFCASLRDSRNYGYTFGSGTRLTVV.

J is TRBJ2-5 and V is TRBV25-1; 12 bases agree with TRBD1. V was clipped by 3 bases and J by 5 bases; unmatched bases: 7. The CDR3 runs 16 residues. Germline CDR1 MGHDK, CDR2 SYGVNS. CDR3 nucleotides: TGTGCCAGCAGTGAGCCCCGGGACAGGGGGCCTGAGACCCAGTACTTC. As protein: CASSEPRDRGPETQYF.

This chain connects TRBV25-1 to TRBJ2-2, with TRBD1 matching over 10 bases. The V and J ends lost 8 bases and 6 bases, in that order; junction bases with no gene match: 9. This CDR3 spans 15 amino acids. Germline CDR1 is MGHDK and CDR2 is SYGVNS. CDR3: CASGQGGLGAGELFF. The CDR3 region has the DNA TGTGCCAGCGGACAGGGGGGACTAGGGGCCGGGGAGCTGTTTTTT.

This clone was recorded a few times. The V and J genes are TRBV3-1 (or the pseudogene TRBV3-2) and TRBJ2-7; 9 nucleotides agree with TRBD1. The CDR3 is 15 residues long. V lost 5 bases, J lost 7 bases, and 12 bases stayed unmatched. Germline CDR1 and CDR2: LGHDT and YNNKEL (reference sequence). The CDR3 DNA is TGTGCCAGCAGCTTTCCGGGACAGGGAATTCATGAGCAGTACTTC. Its translation is CASSFPGQGIHEQYF.

The rearrangement links TRBV15 to TRBJ2-1; D unresolved. The germline V gene has CDR1 LNHNV and CDR2 YYDKDF (reference sequence). With 3 bases removed from V and 1 base from J, the gap between germline ends came to 10 bases. The CDR3 contains 15 residues. For the CDR3, the DNA is TGTGCCACCAGCAGTGGCCAGGCGTCCTACAATGAGCAGTTCTTC. Its translation: CATSSGQASYNEQFF.